Following are 3 T cell receptor beta chains from one sample sequenced in a study of blood T cells in healthy people across ages. Combining a sample-barcoded 5' primer with a J-beta primer mix, a second PCR ran for roughly 7 to 12 cycles. TCRdb recomputed calls from the 5' RACE reads with MiXCR, one row per CDR3 protein. Of more than 800,000 distinct CDR3 sequences in the sample, under 35% were seen once. The material sequenced was blood. The receptors come from a woman of 80 years or more in good health.

This clonotype was observed many times. The J gene is TRBJ1-4, the V gene TRBV10-3; D not certain. V was pared by 6 bases and J by 3 bases, with 11 bases between. This CDR3 has 14 residues. Germline V gene lookup returns CDR1 ENHRY and CDR2 SYGVKD. The DNA for the CDR3 is TGTGCCATCAGATCGGAGGGATCTAATGAAAAACTGTTTTTT. Translation: CAIRSEGSNEKLFF.

This clonotype was seen once. The chain combines TRBV6-2 or TRBV6-3 with TRBJ2-5, with a tentative D call TRBD2 (6 bases). V dropped 10 bases and J dropped 4 bases, with 16 bases sitting between them. Germline-derived CDR1 and CDR2 are MNHEY and SVGEGT. This CDR3 contains 13 residues. The CDR3 DNA sequence: TGTGCCACCCGGGGGTTCGGGGGAGAGACCCAGTACTTC. Encoded protein: CATRGFGGETQYF.

There are many counts of this clonotype. This chain uses TRBV15 with TRBJ1-2, with 8 nucleotides matching TRBD1. J was trimmed by 8 bases and V by 3 bases; bases with no gene match: 5. This CDR3 has 13 amino acids. CDR1 is LNHNV and CDR2 is YYDKDF in the germline V gene (reference sequence). CDR3 amino acids: CATSSRTGSGYTF. In DNA form, the CDR3 reads TGTGCCACCAGCAGCCGGACAGGGTCCGGCTACACCTTC. Complete variable domain (other parts from reference TRBV15 and TRBJ1-2): DAMVIQNPRYQVTQFGKPVTLSCSQTLNHNVMYWYQQKSSQAPKLLFHYYDKDFNNEADTPDNFQSRRPNTSFCFLDIRSPGLGDTAMYLCATSSRTGSGYTFGSGTRLTVV.